Presented here are 28 T cell receptor beta chains from one specimen sequenced in a study of CD8 T cells in ankylosing spondylitis. A single record per CDR3 protein comes from TCRdb applying MiXCR to the 5' RACE reads. The sample carries around 210,000 distinct CDR3 sequences, approximately 8% recorded once. Sequencing was performed on blood, either unsorted or a sorted T cell fraction (not recorded which). The receptors derive from a female donor with ankylosing spondylitis or in good health (not recorded which).

The table lists this clonotype with many counts. CDR3 protein: CASSVGTSVIQETQYF. Written as DNA, the CDR3 is TGTGCCAGCAGCGTCGGCACTAGTGTCATCCAAGAGACCCAGTACTTC. This chain uses TRBV9 with TRBJ2-5, with D perhaps TRBD2 (5 bases). V was pared by 2 bases and J by 1 base, with 15 bases between. CDR1 SGDLS and CDR2 YYNGEE come from the germline V gene. The CDR3 runs to 16 residues. Full variable domain (outside the CDR3, taken from reference TRBV9 and TRBJ2-5): DSGVTQTPKHLITATGQRVTLRCSPRSGDLSVYWYQQSLDQGLQFLIQYYNGEERAKGNILERFSAQQFPDLHSELNLSSLELGDSALYFCASSVGTSVIQETQYFGPGTRLLVL.

This clonotype was counted at least ten times. The CDR3, as DNA: TGCGCCAGCAGCCAGCAAAGCGGGAAGGGGTACAATGAGCAGTTCTTC. This gives the protein CASSQQSGKGYNEQFF. The chain uses TRBV4-3 and TRBJ2-1, with 7 bases identical to TRBD2. The V and J ends lost 3 bases and 4 bases, in that order; junction bases with no gene match: 9. The V gene's germline CDR1 is LGHNA and CDR2 YSLEER. This CDR3 has 16 residues.

This clonotype was counted at least ten times. This chain connects TRBV20-1 to TRBJ1-1; D might be TRBD1 (6 bases). Trimming stripped 6 bases from V and 2 bases from J, with 13 bases between. Germline loops: CDR1 DFQATT, CDR2 SNEGSKA (reference sequence). This CDR3 has 13 amino acids. Written as DNA, the CDR3 is TGCAGTGCGAGAAGGACAGCCAACACTGAAGCTTTCTTT. Translating it yields CSARRTANTEAFF.

This clonotype was seen at least ten times. The gene calls are TRBV7-9 and TRBJ2-1, with 9 bases aligning to TRBD1. V trimming: 1 base; J trimming: 4 bases; junction bases outside the gene matches: 2. Germline CDR1 reads SEHNR; CDR2 reads FQNEAQ (reference sequence). There are 15 residues in the CDR3. The CDR3 bases are TGTGCCAGCAGCTTAGGGGACAGGGTTTACAATGAGCAGTTCTTC. As protein: CASSLGDRVYNEQFF.

The chain uses TRBV7-9 and TRBJ1-2, with a tentative D call TRBD1 (5 bases). Germline V lookup: CDR1 SEHNR, CDR2 FQNEAQ (reference sequence). The CDR3 is made up of 15 amino acids. V lost 1 base, J lost 4 bases, and 13 bases lay in between. The CDR3 is CASSLGAGPPYGYTF. The CDR3 bases are TGTGCCAGCAGCTTAGGGGCAGGGCCCCCCTATGGCTACACCTTC.

The J gene is TRBJ1-5, the V gene TRBV2, with a weak D call TRBD1 (5 bases). The V end was cut by 4 bases, the J end by 8 bases, with 15 bases between. This CDR3 is 14 amino acids long. Germline assignment: CDR1 SNHLY and CDR2 FYNNEI. CDR3 amino acids: CASSGLGRGEPQHF. The CDR3 DNA reads TGTGCCAGCAGTGGCCTTGGACGGGGGGAGCCCCAGCATTTT.

This clonotype was counted many times. V gene TRBV5-5 combines with J gene TRBJ2-7, with TRBD2 identical over 8 bases. Germline V gene lookup returns CDR1 SGHKS and CDR2 YYEKEE (reference sequence). The CDR3 consists of 14 residues. V dropped 4 bases and J dropped 3; count of bases not matched to a gene: 6. The DNA of the CDR3 is TGTGCCAGCAGCGTGGGACTAGATGGCTACGAGCAGTACTTC. Its translation: CASSVGLDGYEQYF.

This clonotype was recorded many times. This chain connects TRBV6-5 to TRBJ1-2, with TRBD1 as a possible D gene (5 bases). The CDR3 runs to 12 residues. Per the germline V gene, CDR1 is MNHEY and CDR2 is SVGAGI. V dropped 7 bases and J dropped 8 bases, with 14 bases sitting between them. The CDR3 is CASTLRGGGYTF. The CDR3 DNA sequence: TGTGCCAGCACCTTACGTGGGGGAGGCTACACCTTC.

The chain uses TRBV11-2 and TRBJ2-3; D is uncertain. CDR3 size: 15 residues. Trimming pared 0 bases from V and 3 bases from J, leaving 10 bases between. Germline V gives CDR1 SGHAT, CDR2 FQNNGV. CDR3 DNA: TGTGCCAGCAGCTTAGATCCAGGAACGACAGATACGCAGTATTTT. This gives the protein CASSLDPGTTDTQYF.

This clonotype was seen repeatedly, ten times or more. This sequence joins TRBV7-8 and TRBJ1-1; 7 bases map to TRBD1. With V trimmed by 1 base and J by 2 bases, 7 bases remained unmatched. CDR1 and CDR2 from the germline V gene are SGHVS and FQNEAQ. This CDR3 spans 16 amino acids. CDR3 loop: CASSLVRWDSNTEAFF. The CDR3 nucleotides read TGTGCCAGCAGCTTAGTGCGATGGGACAGCAACACTGAAGCTTTCTTT.

This clonotype was counted ten times or more. The rearrangement uses TRBV7-2 and TRBJ2-7; D is possibly TRBD2 (6 bases). The CDR3 spans 14 residues. The V gene lost 8 bases and the J gene lost 7 bases, with 21 bases spanning the gap. The germline gives CDR1 SGHTA, CDR2 FQGNSA. The CDR3 here is CASELSTLAGEQYF. The DNA for the CDR3 is TGTGCCAGCGAGCTGAGCACCCTGGCGGGGGAGCAGTACTTC. Full variable domain (rest looked up from reference TRBV7-2 and TRBJ2-7): GAGVSQSPSNKVTEKGKDVELRCDPISGHTALYWYRQSLGQGLEFLIYFQGNSAPDKSGLPSDRFSAERTGGSVSTLTIQRTQQEDSAVYLCASELSTLAGEQYFGPGTRLTVT.

This clonotype has a handful of counts. This rearrangement joins TRBV7-9 to TRBJ2-7; D ambiguous. The CDR3 loop spans 14 amino acids. V lost 2 bases and J 5 bases, leaving 13 bases between the germline ends. Germline V gives CDR1 SEHNR, CDR2 FQNEAQ (reference sequence). The CDR3 region is CASSLTSGWNEQYF. Written as DNA, the CDR3 is TGTGCCAGCAGCTTAACATCCGGCTGGAACGAGCAGTACTTC.

This clonotype was detected ten times or more. The chain couples TRBV20-1 to TRBJ2-1; D might be TRBD1 (5 bases). Trimming cost V 3 bases and J 3 bases, with 15 bases left between them. CDR3 size: 15 residues. Per the germline V gene, CDR1 is DFQATT and CDR2 is SNEGSKA (reference sequence). CDR3 sequence (DNA): TGCAGTGCTAGTGAAGGGGCCCCTTACTACAATGAGCAGTTCTTC. Translation: CSASEGAPYYNEQFF.

This clonotype has ten or more counts. This chain joins TRBV9 and TRBJ1-1; D might be TRBD1 (6 bases). CDR1 and CDR2 (germline): SGDLS, YYNGEE. V lost 5 bases, J lost 0 bases, and 14 bases lay in between. This CDR3 region has 15 residues. CDR3 in DNA: TGTGCCAGCAGTGGGGGCGACAACCTGAACACTGAAGCTTTCTTT. Translating gives CASSGGDNLNTEAFF.

V is TRBV7-2 and J is TRBJ2-2; 8 bases map to TRBD2. CDR3 size: 16 residues. CDR1 is SGHTA and CDR2 is FQGNSA in the germline V gene. V dropped 5 bases and J dropped 1; count of bases not matched to a gene: 6. The CDR3 DNA follows: TGTGCCAGCAGCCCTCGGGGGGGCCGGAACACCGGGGAGCTGTTTTTT. This gives the protein CASSPRGGRNTGELFF.

This clonotype was counted many times. This sequence joins TRBV10-3 and TRBJ2-1; no definite D call. Germline V lookup: CDR1 ENHRY, CDR2 SYGVKD. This CDR3 region has 12 residues. V was clipped by 3 bases and J by 6 bases, with 6 bases between them. The CDR3 coding sequence is TGTGCCATCAGTGACAATCCCAATGAGCAGTTCTTC. Protein product: CAISDNPNEQFF.

As concerns this clonotype: A much more abundant neighbour one base away suggests this may be a read error. The rearrangement joins TRBV20-1 to TRBJ2-3; 8 bases line up with TRBD2. The V gene end was trimmed by 3 bases and the J gene end by 4 bases; junction bases not matched to a gene: 9. Germline-derived CDR1 and CDR2 are DFQATT and SNEGSKA (reference sequence). The CDR3 spans 15 residues. CDR3 protein: CSASPSGSGADTQYF. CDR3 DNA sequence: TGCAGTGCTAGTCCCAGCGGGAGTGGCGCAGATACGCAGTATTTT.

At least ten counts were recorded for this clonotype. V and J are TRBV5-1 and TRBJ2-3; 7 positions agree with TRBD2. After removal of 3 bases from V and 0 bases from J, the junction contained 1 base not matched to a gene. This CDR3 contains 14 residues. Germline V CDR1 and CDR2: SGHRS, YFSETQ. This CDR3 reads CASSYSGSTDTQYF. The CDR3 region has the DNA TGCGCCAGCAGCTATAGCGGGAGCACAGATACGCAGTATTTT. Supplemented by reference TRBV5-1 and TRBJ2-3, the full variable domain reads KAGVTQTPRYLIKTRGQQVTLSCSPISGHRSVSWYQQTPGQGLQFLFEYFSETQRNKGNFPGRFSGRQFSNSRSEMNVSTLELGDSALYLCASSYSGSTDTQYFGPGTRLTVL.

At least ten counts were recorded for this clonotype. The CDR3 reads CASSQVPSAYNEQFF. The CDR3 coding sequence is TGCGCCAGCAGCCAAGTTCCTAGCGCTTACAATGAGCAGTTCTTC. The chain recombines TRBV4-3 with TRBJ2-1, with D possibly being TRBD2 (6 bases). The CDR3 is 15 amino acids. Trimming took off 1 base at V and 4 bases at J, with 11 bases between the two ends. The germline CDR1 and CDR2 sequences are LGHNA and YSLEER.

The V gene is TRBV27, the J gene TRBJ2-5, with TRBD2 identical over 10 bases. CDR3 length: 14 amino acids. The germline gives CDR1 MNHEY, CDR2 SMNVEV (reference sequence). Germline trimming cut 5 bases from V and 7 bases from J; bases unmatched to any gene: 7. The CDR3 loop reads CASSEAGGEGTQYF. The CDR3 nucleotides read TGTGCCAGCAGTGAAGCGGGAGGGGAAGGGACCCAGTACTTC.

Comments on this clonotype: A much larger clone differs by one base, so this may be a read error. The chain uses TRBV20-1 and TRBJ2-7; perhaps D is TRBD1 or TRBD2 (6 bases each). V lost 4 bases to trimming and J lost 7 bases, with 11 bases between them. Germline V gene sequence: CDR1 DFQATT, CDR2 SNEGSKA (reference sequence). The CDR3 runs to 11 residues. As DNA, the CDR3 is TGCAGTGCTACGGGGGCGGAAGAGCAGTACTTC. Its protein is CSATGAEEQYF.

This clonotype came up a few times. The rearrangement uses TRBV30 and TRBJ1-5; D is ambiguous. V dropped 3 bases and J dropped 0 bases, with 12 bases sitting between them. The CDR3 consists of 15 residues. Germline CDR1 reads GTSNPN; CDR2 reads SVGIG (reference sequence). The CDR3 nucleotides are TGTGCCTGGAGCGCCGGACTATATAGCAATCAGCCCCAGCATTTT. This codes for CAWSAGLYSNQPQHF.

This clonotype appeared many times. V and J are TRBV7-2 and TRBJ2-1; no definite D call. This CDR3 has 14 residues. The V gene's germline CDR1 is SGHTA and CDR2 FQGNSA. The ends were cut back, 5 bases at V and 12 bases at J, with 20 bases in the middle. CDR3 loop: CASSPDHVELGQFF. The CDR3 region has the DNA TGTGCCAGCAGCCCAGATCATGTAGAGCTGGGGCAGTTCTTC.

This clonotype showed up many times. V gene TRBV29-1 combines with J gene TRBJ2-1; unclear D gene. This CDR3 is 12 amino acids long. The germline gives CDR1 SQVTM, CDR2 ANQGSEA. V was shortened by 0 bases and J by 5 bases, with 5 bases between the two germline ends. The CDR3 protein is CSVEETDNEQFF. The DNA for the CDR3 is TGCAGCGTTGAAGAAACCGACAATGAGCAGTTCTTC.

The V and J genes are TRBV7-2 and TRBJ2-7; 10 bases line up with TRBD1. V dropped 1 base and J dropped 7; count of bases not matched to a gene: 13. The CDR3 contains 17 residues. Germline lookup yields CDR1 SGHTA and CDR2 FQGNSA. In nucleotides, the CDR3 is TGTGCCAGCAGCTTAGGACTAGGGACAGGGGATTTGGGTGAGCAGTACTTC. As protein: CASSLGLGTGDLGEQYF. Looking up the rest from reference TRBV7-2 and TRBJ2-7 gives the full variable domain: GAGVSQSPSNKVTEKGKDVELRCDPISGHTALYWYRQSLGQGLEFLIYFQGNSAPDKSGLPSDRFSAERTGGSVSTLTIQRTQQEDSAVYLCASSLGLGTGDLGEQYFGPGTRLTVT.

This clonotype was observed many times. CDR3 nucleotides: TGTGCCAGCAGTTACTACCGGACAGGGGTTGAAAAACTGTTTTTT. It specifies CASSYYRTGVEKLFF. The V gene is TRBV6-5, the J gene TRBJ1-4; 9 bases are a match to TRBD1. The CDR3 has 15 amino acids. CDR1 MNHEY and CDR2 SVGAGI come from the germline V gene. The V and J ends lost 1 base and 7 bases, in that order; junction bases with no gene match: 4.

This clonotype was counted ten times or more. The chain joins TRBV5-6 to TRBJ1-5; D call uncertain. The V end lost 0 bases, the J end lost 2 bases, and 9 bases lay between the germline ends. Looked up from germline, CDR1 is SGHDT and CDR2 is YYEEEE. The CDR3 covers 15 residues. CDR3 bases: TGTGCCAGCAGCTTGGGAGGTTTCGGCAATCAGCCCCAGCATTTT. Its translation is CASSLGGFGNQPQHF. Together with reference TRBV5-6 and TRBJ1-5, the CDR3 gives the full variable domain: DAGVTQSPTHLIKTRGQQVTLRCSPKSGHDTVSWYQQALGQGPQFIFQYYEEEERQRGNFPDRFSGHQFPNYSSELNVNALLLGDSALYLCASSLGGFGNQPQHFGDGTRLSIL.

This clonotype was seen at least ten times. CDR3 region: CASSLGIGEAYEQYF. The CDR3 nucleotides are TGCGCCAGCAGCTTGGGAATCGGGGAAGCCTACGAGCAGTACTTC. V usage is TRBV5-1 and J usage is TRBJ2-7, with TRBD2 as a possible D gene (5 bases). Germline values: CDR1 SGHRS, CDR2 YFSETQ. Trimming left V 0 bases short and J 2 bases short, with 12 bases between. The CDR3 spans 15 residues.